One and the same sample provided the 13 T cell receptor beta chains below, sequenced in a study of T cell clonotyping in hematopoietic cell transplantation. Profiling relied on immunoSEQ multiplex PCR, and the TCRdb table lists in-frame clones only, not all of them. The table records approximately 5,800 clones, about four fifths of them present only once. Sequenced here: peripheral blood mononuclear cells, sampled 30 days after allogeneic stem cell transplant. The receptors here all came from a male patient aged 55-69 years who had an allogeneic stem cell transplant from an unrelated donor, so the T cells may come from the graft donor. Some clones in this sample may be carry-over from other donors' samples.

This chain links TRBV7-3 with TRBJ1-1, with TRBD1 matching 7 bases. J was trimmed by 4 bases and V by 5 bases; bases with no gene match: 4. CDR1 is SGHTA and CDR2 is FQGTGA in the germline V gene. The CDR3 length is 13 residues. This CDR3 reads CASSQQGRTEAFF. CDR3 DNA sequence: TGTGCCAGCAGCCAACAGGGGCGCACTGAAGCTTTCTTT.

This clone occurred a few times. The chain employs TRBV7-9 and TRBJ1-5; D is unresolved. This CDR3 has 15 residues. Germline V lookup: CDR1 SEHNR, CDR2 FQNEAQ (reference sequence). V was pared by 1 base and J by 2 bases, with 9 bases between. The CDR3 region is CASSLERDRNQPQHF. As DNA, the CDR3 is TGTGCCAGCAGCTTAGAGAGGGATCGCAATCAGCCCCAGCATTTT.

The chain carries TRBV7-8 and TRBJ2-2; 8 bases line up with TRBD2. Losses at the gene ends were 4 bases for V and 1 base for J; bases not matched to a gene: 17. This CDR3 has 20 amino acids. Germline lookup yields CDR1 SGHVS and CDR2 FQNEAQ. Written as DNA, the CDR3 is TGTGCCAGCAGCTCCCCCCGGCTAGCGGGCCCTGGGGTGAACACCGGGGAGCTGTTTTTT. Translating gives CASSSPRLAGPGVNTGELFF.

V gene TRBV30 combines with J gene TRBJ1-6; D uncertain. The germline CDR1 and CDR2 sequences are GTSNPN and SVGIG (reference sequence). The V and J ends lost 3 bases and 13 bases respectively, with 13 bases between them. This CDR3 contains 12 residues. In DNA, the CDR3 is TGTGCCTGGAGCACGACGGGCCTGCCCCTCCACTTT. This sequence encodes CAWSTTGLPLHF.

This clone was seen only a few times. The rearrangement links TRBV6-5 to TRBJ1-2; possibly TRBD1 for D (6 bases). Trimming took off 7 bases at V and 4 bases at J, with 16 bases between the two ends. Germline V gene sequence: CDR1 MNHEY, CDR2 SVGAGI. This CDR3 has 14 amino acids. CDR3: CASTRQAGLYGYTF. The CDR3 nucleotides read TGTGCCAGCACCCGACAGGCGGGCCTCTATGGCTACACCTTC.

This clone was observed once. J is TRBJ2-7 and V is TRBV30, with D perhaps TRBD2 (6 bases). The CDR3 is 18 residues long. V was clipped by 0 bases and J by 2 bases, with 23 bases between them. CDR1 and CDR2 (germline): GTSNPN, SVGIG (reference sequence). CDR3 coding DNA: TGTGCCTGGAGTGTACTTCCCGGGCGGGATCGATTCCCCTACGAGCAGTACTTC. Protein: CAWSVLPGRDRFPYEQYF.

This clone was detected only once. The chain employs TRBV6-5 and TRBJ1-4; 7 positions match TRBD1. The germline CDR1 and CDR2 sequences are MNHEY and SVGAGI. With V trimmed by 4 bases and J by 5 bases, 7 bases remained unmatched. CDR3 size: 15 residues. The CDR3 spells CASSLTGTENEKLFF. DNA of the CDR3: TGTGCCAGCAGTTTAACCGGGACAGAAAATGAAAAACTGTTTTTT.

This clone was counted a single time. The rearrangement links TRBV15 to TRBJ1-1; 7 nucleotides agree with TRBD1. The CDR3 is made up of 14 amino acids. Germline-derived CDR1 and CDR2 are LNHNV and YYDKDF (reference sequence). V dropped 8 bases and J dropped 0; count of bases not matched to a gene: 6. The CDR3 DNA is TGTGCCACCGCAAACAGGGGCTTGAACACTGAAGCTTTCTTT. Translating it yields CATANRGLNTEAFF.

The chain couples TRBV7-2 to TRBJ2-5; 15 bases line up with TRBD2. This CDR3 is 16 amino acids long. The germline V gene encodes CDR1 SGHTA and CDR2 FQGNSA. Unmatched junction bases numbered 6, after V lost 5 bases and J lost 5 bases. Here the CDR3 reads CASSTGLAGGMETQYF. The CDR3 bases are TGTGCCAGCAGCACGGGACTAGCGGGGGGCATGGAGACCCAGTACTTC.

The chain combines TRBV4-2 with TRBJ2-1; 7 bases are a match to TRBD1. The CDR3 consists of 16 residues. Germline loops: CDR1 LGHNA, CDR2 YNFKEQ. V shed 0 bases and J 4 bases; nucleotides not matched to a gene: 6. CDR3: CASSQDLQGPYNEQFF. CDR3 sequence (DNA): TGTGCCAGCAGCCAAGATTTACAGGGGCCGTACAATGAGCAGTTCTTC.

This rearrangement joins TRBV5-1 to TRBJ2-1; possibly TRBD1 or TRBD2 for D (6 bases each). Germline-derived CDR1 and CDR2 are SGHRS and YFSETQ. Trimming took off 6 bases at V and 7 bases at J, with 17 bases between the two ends. The CDR3 contains 14 residues. DNA of the CDR3: TGCGCCAGCACCCTGGGGGGCCTCGAAAATGAGCAGTTCTTC. Amino acids: CASTLGGLENEQFF.

The rearrangement uses TRBV27 and TRBJ2-7; 8 positions agree with TRBD1. The CDR3 has 14 residues. The germline V gene has CDR1 MNHEY and CDR2 SMNVEV (reference sequence). The J segment lost 2 bases and the V segment lost 2 bases, leaving 2 bases of the junction unmatched. The CDR3 DNA sequence: TGTGCCAGCAGTTTAAGGGACAGGACCTACGAGCAGTACTTC. Protein product: CASSLRDRTYEQYF.

The rearrangement uses TRBV18 and TRBJ1-1; 9 bases map to TRBD1. Germline V CDR1 and CDR2: KGHSH, LQKENI. V lost 5 bases, J lost 6 bases, and 4 bases stayed unmatched. The CDR3 covers 13 residues. CDR3 residues: CASSADRGSEAFF. In nucleotides, the CDR3 is TGTGCCAGCTCAGCGGACAGGGGTTCTGAAGCTTTCTTT.